The 9 T cell receptor beta chains given below trace back to one sample, sequenced in a study of blood T cell repertoires in COVID-19. The data were produced by immunoSEQ multiplex PCR, yet TCRdb's version contains in-frame clones alone and is incomplete. Counted here are over 200,000 clones, roughly 88% occurring once; the ten biggest clones make up 1.5% to 2%. Material for sequencing was PBMCs or T cells enriched from blood (not recorded which). These receptors all come from a woman aged 45-59 years who had recovered from COVID-19.

The chain carries TRBV3-1 (or the pseudogene TRBV3-2) and TRBJ2-2, with TRBD1 as a possible D gene (5 bases). The CDR3 spans 16 residues. Germline V gene lookup returns CDR1 LGHDT and CDR2 YNNKEL (reference sequence). The V end lost 0 bases, the J end lost 0 bases, and 8 bases lay between the germline ends. Here the CDR3 reads CASSQERGTNTGELFF. DNA for the CDR3: TGTGCCAGCAGCCAAGAAAGGGGCACGAACACCGGGGAGCTGTTTTTT.

The chain recombines TRBV27 with TRBJ2-3; 8 nucleotides line up with TRBD2. The V gene end was trimmed by 6 bases and the J gene end by 4 bases; junction bases not matched to a gene: 0. Germline CDR1 and CDR2: MNHEY and SMNVEV (reference sequence). CDR3 size: 12 residues. The CDR3 protein is CASRTSADTQYF. CDR3 coding DNA: TGTGCCAGCAGGACTAGCGCAGATACGCAGTATTTT.

The chain is built from TRBV19 and TRBJ1-2; 10 bases agree with TRBD1. CDR3 length: 14 residues. V lost 5 bases and J lost 4; bases outside the gene matches: 4. From germline, CDR1 is LNHDA and CDR2 SQIVND (reference sequence). CDR3: CASSPGQGPYGYTF. The CDR3 nucleotides read TGTGCCAGTAGTCCGGGACAGGGGCCCTATGGCTACACCTTC.

This clone was detected only once. This chain joins TRBV7-9 and TRBJ1-2; no definite D call. The V gene's germline CDR1 is SEHNR and CDR2 FQNEAQ (reference sequence). This CDR3 has 13 residues. V lost 5 bases to trimming and J lost 4 bases, with 11 bases between them. In DNA form, the CDR3 reads TGTGCCAGCAGCCCTGAACATTCCTATGGCTACACCTTC. Encoded protein: CASSPEHSYGYTF.

The chain joins TRBV24-1 to TRBJ2-7, with TRBD2 as a possible D gene (6 bases). The germline V gene encodes CDR1 KGHDR and CDR2 SFDVKD. Between the trimmed V and J ends, which lost 3 bases and 3 bases, there was a span of 8 bases. The CDR3 contains 13 residues. CDR3: CATSDGGSYEQYF. CDR3 nucleotides: TGTGCCACCAGTGATGGGGGGAGCTACGAGCAGTACTTC.

This clone came up once. The gene calls are TRBV2 and TRBJ2-5, with D possibly being TRBD1 (6 bases). V was cut by 10 bases and J by 5 bases, with 11 bases left in between. CDR1 SNHLY and CDR2 FYNNEI come from the germline V gene. This CDR3 has 11 residues. The CDR3 DNA reads TGTGCCACTACAGGGCTGGAGACCCAGTACTTC. Translated: CATTGLETQYF.

This rearrangement joins TRBV5-4 to TRBJ1-1; D unclear. The germline CDR1 and CDR2 sequences are SGHNT and YYREEE (reference sequence). The CDR3 is made up of 12 amino acids. V shed 7 bases and J shed 0 bases, with 7 bases lying between them. In DNA, the CDR3 is TGTGCCAGCGGAGAGATGAACACTGAAGCTTTCTTT. Its translation: CASGEMNTEAFF.

The genes are TRBV20-1 and TRBJ2-5; D remains unclear. Trimming pared 3 bases from V and 5 bases from J, leaving 10 bases between. The length of the CDR3 is 12 residues. From germline, CDR1 is DFQATT and CDR2 SNEGSKA (reference sequence). CDR3 sequence (DNA): TGCAGTGCTAGTATACGCGCGGAGACCCAGTACTTC. Translation gives CSASIRAETQYF.

This clone showed up just a few times. The CDR3 is CASSQDDLEEDEAFF. CDR3 DNA sequence: TGTGCCAGCAGCCAAGATGACTTAGAGGAGGATGAAGCTTTCTTT. This rearrangement joins TRBV3-1 (or the pseudogene TRBV3-2) to TRBJ1-1; no reliable D call. The ends were cut back, 0 bases at V and 7 bases at J, with 15 bases in the middle. Germline CDR1 LGHDT, CDR2 YNNKEL (reference sequence). The CDR3 covers 15 residues.